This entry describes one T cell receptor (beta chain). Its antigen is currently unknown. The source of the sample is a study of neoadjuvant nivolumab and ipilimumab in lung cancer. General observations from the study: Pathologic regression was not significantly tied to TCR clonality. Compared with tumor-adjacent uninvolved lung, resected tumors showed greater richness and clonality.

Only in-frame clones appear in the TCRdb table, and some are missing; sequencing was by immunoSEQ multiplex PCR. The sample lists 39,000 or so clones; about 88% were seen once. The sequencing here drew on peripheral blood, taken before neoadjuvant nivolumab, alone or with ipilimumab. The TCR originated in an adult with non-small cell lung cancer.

This CDR3 is CASMQGNNQPQHF. The CDR3 DNA reads TGTGCCAGCATGCAAGGAAACAATCAGCCCCAGCATTTT. The chain is built from TRBV6-6 and TRBJ1-5; D is unresolved. Germline CDR1 reads MNHNY; CDR2 reads SVGAGI (reference sequence). V shed 7 bases and J shed 3 bases, with 10 bases lying between them. This CDR3 has 13 amino acids.